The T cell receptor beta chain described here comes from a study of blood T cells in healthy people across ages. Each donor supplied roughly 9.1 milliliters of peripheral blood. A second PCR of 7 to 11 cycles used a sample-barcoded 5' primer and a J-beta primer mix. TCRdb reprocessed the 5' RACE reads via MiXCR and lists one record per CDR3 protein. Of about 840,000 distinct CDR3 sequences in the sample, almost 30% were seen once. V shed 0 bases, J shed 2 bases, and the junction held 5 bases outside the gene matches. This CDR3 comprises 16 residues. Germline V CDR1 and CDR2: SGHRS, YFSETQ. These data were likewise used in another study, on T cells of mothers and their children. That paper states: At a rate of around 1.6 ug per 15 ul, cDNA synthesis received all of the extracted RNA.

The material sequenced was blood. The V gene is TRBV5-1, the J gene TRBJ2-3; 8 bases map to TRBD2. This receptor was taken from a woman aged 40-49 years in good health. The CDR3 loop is CASSLETGGPTDTQYF. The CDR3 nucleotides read TGCGCCAGCAGCTTGGAGACGGGGGGGCCCACAGATACGCAGTATTTT. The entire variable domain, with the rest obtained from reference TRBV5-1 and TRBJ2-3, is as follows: KAGVTQTPRYLIKTRGQQVTLSCSPISGHRSVSWYQQTPGQGLQFLFEYFSETQRNKGNFPGRFSGRQFSNSRSEMNVSTLELGDSALYLCASSLETGGPTDTQYFGPGTRLTVL.